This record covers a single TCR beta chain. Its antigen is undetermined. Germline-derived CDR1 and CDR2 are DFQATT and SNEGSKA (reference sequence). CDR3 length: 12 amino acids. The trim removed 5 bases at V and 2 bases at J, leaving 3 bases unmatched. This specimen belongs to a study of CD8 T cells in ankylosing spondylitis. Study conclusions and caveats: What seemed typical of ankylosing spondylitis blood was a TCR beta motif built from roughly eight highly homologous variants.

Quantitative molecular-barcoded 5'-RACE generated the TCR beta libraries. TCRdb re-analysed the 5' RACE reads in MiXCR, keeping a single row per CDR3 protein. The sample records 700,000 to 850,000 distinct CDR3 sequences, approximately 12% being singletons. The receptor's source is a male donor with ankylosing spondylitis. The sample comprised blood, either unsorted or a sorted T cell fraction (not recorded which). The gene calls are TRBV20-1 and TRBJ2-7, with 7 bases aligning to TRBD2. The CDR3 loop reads CSAGGLTYEQYF. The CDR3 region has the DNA TGCAGTGCTGGGGGACTAACCTACGAGCAGTACTTC.